This entry describes one T cell receptor (beta chain). This sample is drawn from a study of blood T cell repertoires in COVID-19. Germline V CDR1 and CDR2: SNHLY, FYNNEI. The CDR3 covers 15 residues. J lost 2 bases, V lost 2 bases, and 1 base had no gene match. The assay was immunoSEQ multiplex PCR, and TCRdb's table has in-frame clones only and misses some. The profile shows around 200,000 clones, around nine tenths of them singletons. The TCR originated in a woman aged 25-40 years who had been exposed to COVID-19. Material: PBMCs or T cells enriched from blood (not recorded which). The genes are TRBV2 and TRBJ2-7; the match to TRBD2 covers 12 bases. For the CDR3, the DNA is TGTGCCAGCAGTGAAAGGACTAGCGGGGCCTACGAGCAGTACTTC. Amino acid sequence: CASSERTSGAYEQYF.